Listed below are T cell receptor beta chains from one sample, sequenced in a study of T cell responses to AZD1222 COVID-19 vaccine. Using immunoSEQ multiplex PCR, the repertoire was profiled, and TCRdb retains in-frame clones only, with some absent. Of some 150,000 clones in the sample, 93% were seen once. The sequencing used peripheral blood, collected on day 0 of MenACWY control vaccination. These receptor sequences come from an adult in good health. The conserved cysteine and the conserved F or W are not part of the CDR3 here. Each record gives: V gene, J gene, CDR3 protein.

>TRBV9|TRBJ2-1
ASSPEGGEQF
>TRBV6-4|TRBJ1-2
ASSKQGGYGYT
>TRBV18|TRBJ2-3
ASSPQTDTQY
>TRBV6-2/TRBV6-3|TRBJ2-7
ASSYSIGVGEQY
>TRBV9|TRBJ2-1
ASSVAMSGGANEQF
>TRBV4-3|TRBJ2-5
ASSQGNGETQY
>TRBV7-9|TRBJ1-5
ASSRSNQPQH
>TRBV5-4|TRBJ2-2
ASSLKGALNTGELF
>TRBV9|TRBJ1-2
ASSVGPDRDYGYT
>TRBV6-5|TRBJ1-2
ASSYSPTGELGYT
>TRBV20-1|TRBJ2-5
SGAGSETQY
>TRBV7-7|TRBJ1-5
ASSQPGHWNSNQPQH
>TRBV5-1|TRBJ1-2
ASSPLTGIPNYGYT
>TRBV18|TRBJ2-2
ASSPTDRGSTGELF
>TRBV11-2|TRBJ2-7
ASSLTASYEQY
>TRBV5-1|TRBJ1-6
ASSLEAGNSPLH
>TRBV5-4|TRBJ1-6
ASSVRDRDPSPLH
>TRBV29-1|TRBJ2-1
SVDRRRGEQF
>TRBV5-4|TRBJ2-7
ASSPSSGAYEQY
>TRBV24-1|TRBJ2-1
ATSDRDNEQF
>TRBV15|TRBJ1-5
ATSRPRQGASSNQPQH
>TRBV2|TRBJ2-1
ASTVAGGINEQF
>TRBV7-3|TRBJ1-1
ASSPTSVTEAF
>TRBV27|TRBJ2-3
ASSYGAGGPPDTQY
>TRBV7-9|TRBJ1-1
ASSYRATEAF
>TRBV14|TRBJ1-1
ASSRGTEAF
>TRBV18|TRBJ2-2
ASSPTMALTGELF
>TRBV7-9|TRBJ2-1
ASSLVVLAEEQF
>TRBV3-1/TRBV3-2|TRBJ1-1
ASSQFWGMNTEAF
>TRBV5-4|TRBJ1-1
ASSLGDRGLNTEAF